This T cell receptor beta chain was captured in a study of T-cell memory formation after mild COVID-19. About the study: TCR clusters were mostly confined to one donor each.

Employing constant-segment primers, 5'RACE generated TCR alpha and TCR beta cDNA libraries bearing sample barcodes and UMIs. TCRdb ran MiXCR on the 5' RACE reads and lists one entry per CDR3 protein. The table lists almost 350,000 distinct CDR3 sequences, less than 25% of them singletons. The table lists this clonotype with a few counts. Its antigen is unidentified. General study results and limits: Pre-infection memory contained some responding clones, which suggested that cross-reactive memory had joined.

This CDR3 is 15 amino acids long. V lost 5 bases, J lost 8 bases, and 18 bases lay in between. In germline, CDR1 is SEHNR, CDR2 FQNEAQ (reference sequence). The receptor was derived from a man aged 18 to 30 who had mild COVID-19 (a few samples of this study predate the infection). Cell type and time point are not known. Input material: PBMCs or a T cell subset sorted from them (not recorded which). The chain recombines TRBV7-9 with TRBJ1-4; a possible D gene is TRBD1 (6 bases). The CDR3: CASSRTGTQREKLFF. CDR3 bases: TGTGCCAGCAGCAGAACAGGGACCCAACGGGAAAAACTGTTTTTT.